The text below deals with one T cell receptor (beta chain). The target of this receptor is not known. One base away there is no much larger clone; base qualities are not given. This sample was included in a study of T cell responses to AZD1222 COVID-19 vaccine (dated by TCRdb to the early 2020s). As for the study more broadly: Because spike-specific TCR depth and breadth did not differ between the two schedules, AZD1222 recipients who got a second dose at roughly 4 weeks were pooled with those who got a second dose at roughly 12 weeks. TCR sequencing covered fewer than 250 trial participants: 207 given two doses of AZD1222 and 26 given two doses of MenACWY control vaccine. Trial participants were enrolled by age into subgroups of 18-55, 56-69 and 70-plus years, and 148, 28 and 57 TCR-sequenced participants, respectively, were included in these subgroups.

This specimen's time point label, interpreted: baseline before first vaccination. Vaccinee samples were obtained from the UK trials COV001 and COV002, which included a single-blind randomized controlled phase 2/3 trial of AZD1222 (ChAdOx1 nCoV-19) in healthy adults. For TCRbeta chain sequencing, PBMC samples were collected from trial participants at day 0 and at day 28 after the second dose. The CDR3 regions of human TCRbeta chains were analyzed by immunosequencing. The published analysis was carried out like this. TCRs in the repertoires were compared against a reference library of SARS-CoV-2-specific TCRs that had been generated with the MIRA antigen-specificity platform. Breadth was defined as the fraction of unique TCRs that were SARS-CoV-2-associated, and depth was defined as the fraction of total T cells that were SARS-CoV-2-associated. Using the MIRA data, every spike-specific TCR was mapped to the spike region that the TCR reacted to and assigned to either a CD4 or a CD8 class. Log10-transformed breadth and depth values were compared by one-way ANOVA with Sidak's multiple comparisons tests. TCRdb's version of the immuneACCESS table is confined to in-frame rearrangements and falls short of the full clone set. An unresolved V gene accounts for under half of the shortfall where checked; the remainder is of unknown origin. That table is the source of V, J and clone size, and D and trimming were worked out from the DNA. Recorded for this sample are some 110,000 clones; approximately 88% of them occurred a single time. The ten largest clones capture more than 4% of the sample.

The junction shows trimming of 2 bases on V and 8 bases on J, plus 9 bases between the germline ends. CDR1 and CDR2 were assigned from the germline V gene as SNHLY and FYNNEI. The CDR3, cysteine through phenylalanine, is 12 amino acids long. The read is trimmed to its CDR3 DNA, 36 bases read in frame from base 1. Summary of the overall study and its limitations: After two AZD1222 doses, both the breadth and the depth of spike-specific TCRs were significantly higher than at day 0 and than in MenACWY recipients. Participants were mostly white British and included more females than males, and it was suggested by the authors that clonal diversity may have been underestimated. Vaccine-associated CD4 TCRs spanned the whole spike protein, with dominant responses in regions 160-218 and 743-854. Nearly half of unique spike-specific TCRs reportedly recognized epitopes outside regions mutated in the B.1.351 and B.1.1.7 variants. Because no day 14 peak-response samples were available, repertoires were characterized only after the peak T cell response. The 56-69-year group was small, and its depth increase did not reach significance, likely because of low power. Conclusions about previously exposed vaccinees are limited because only six or seven AZD1222 recipients were SARS-CoV-2 seropositive at baseline.

The rearranged chain carries TRBV2 and TRBJ1-2; the D gene is perhaps TRBD1, on 6 matching bases. The receptor's source is an adult in good health. Sequencing was performed on peripheral blood, taken on day 0 of AZD1222 vaccination. In nucleotides, the sequence is TGTGCCAGCAGTGAACAGGGGAACGGCTACACCTTC. Protein translation: CASSEQGNGYTF.